The 6 T cell receptor beta chains listed next were all sequenced from one sample in a study of CXCR3-negative and CXCR3-positive naive CD8 T cells. Notes on the study in general: For CXCR3-positive naive cells, TRB CDR3s were more hydrophobic than those of CXCR3-negative naive cells.

UMI-tagged TRB cDNA libraries were built via 5' RACE. Reanalyzing the 5' RACE reads, TCRdb keeps one entry per CDR3 protein, without DNA. Its table records fewer than 90,000 distinct CDR3 sequences. These receptors' targets are unknown. Sequenced input: naive CXCR3+ CD8+ T cells from blood. Specified subset: CD45RO-CCR7+CD27+CD95- naive CD8+ T cells expressing CXCR3 (TNR3+). The receptors derive from a human donor in good health. Some clones in this sample may be carry-over from other donors' samples.

The V and J genes are TRBV5-1 and TRBJ1-1; the TCRdb D gene call, TRBD1, has no DNA to confirm it. The germline V gene has CDR1 SGHRS and CDR2 YFSETQ. The CDR3 length is 16 residues. The CDR3 reads CASSFPSDGGDTEAFF.

The chain combines TRBV5-1 with TRBJ1-5. The CDR3 loop spans 14 amino acids. CDR1 is SGHRS and CDR2 is YFSETQ in the germline V gene. The CDR3 is CASSLGGEGQPQHF.

The chain recombines TRBV21-1 with TRBJ1-2. TRBV21-1 is listed as a pseudogene. The CDR3 is 13 amino acids. The CDR3 protein is CASSPSRGVGYTF.

V is TRBV6-4 and J is TRBJ2-1. Germline-derived CDR1 and CDR2 are MRHNA and SNTAGT. This CDR3 has 13 amino acids. CDR3 residues: CASSDSFYNEQFF.

The chain joins TRBV27 to TRBJ1-1. This CDR3 contains 12 residues. Germline assignment: CDR1 MNHEY and CDR2 SMNVEV (reference sequence). The CDR3: CASMVGGGEAFF.

The chain is built from TRBV27 and TRBJ2-1. The CDR3 spans 12 residues. CDR1 and CDR2 (germline): MNHEY, SMNVEV (reference sequence). CDR3 amino acids: CASSLLGDEQFF.